This T cell receptor beta chain was captured in a study of control samples from healthy donors and cancer patients. The length of the CDR3 is 14 residues. Looked up from germline, CDR1 is SGHNT and CDR2 is YYREEE (reference sequence). The ends were cut back, 5 bases at V and 0 bases at J, with 8 bases in the middle. Sequencing was performed with immunoSEQ multiplex PCR; in TCRdb, only in-frame clones are kept and a portion is missing. The sample yields approximately 150,000 clones, under 95% seen once. The chain uses TRBV5-4 and TRBJ2-2, with D possibly being TRBD1 (5 bases). The TCR sequence derives from a man aged 18 to 30 in good health. The sequenced sample consisted of blood. The CDR3 protein is CASRDTSNTGELFF. The CDR3 DNA reads TGTGCCAGCAGGGACACGTCGAACACCGGGGAGCTGTTTTTT. Full variable domain (remainder filled in from reference TRBV5-4 and TRBJ2-2): ETGVTQSPTHLIKTRGQQVTLRCSSQSGHNTVSWYQQALGQGPQFIFQYYREEENGRGNFPPRFSGLQFPNYSSELNVNALELDDSALYLCASRDTSNTGELFFGEGSRLTVL.